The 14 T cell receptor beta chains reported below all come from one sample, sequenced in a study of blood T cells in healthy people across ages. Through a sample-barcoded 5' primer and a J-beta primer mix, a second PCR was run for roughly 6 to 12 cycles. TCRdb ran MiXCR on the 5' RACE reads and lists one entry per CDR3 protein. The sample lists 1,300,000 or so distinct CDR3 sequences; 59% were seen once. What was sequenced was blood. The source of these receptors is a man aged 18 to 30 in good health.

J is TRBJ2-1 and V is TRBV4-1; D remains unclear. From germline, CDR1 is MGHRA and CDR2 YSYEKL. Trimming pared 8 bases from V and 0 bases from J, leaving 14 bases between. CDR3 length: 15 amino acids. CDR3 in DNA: TGCGCCAGCTCACTGGACGACAACTCCTACAATGAGCAGTTCTTC. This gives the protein CASSLDDNSYNEQFF.

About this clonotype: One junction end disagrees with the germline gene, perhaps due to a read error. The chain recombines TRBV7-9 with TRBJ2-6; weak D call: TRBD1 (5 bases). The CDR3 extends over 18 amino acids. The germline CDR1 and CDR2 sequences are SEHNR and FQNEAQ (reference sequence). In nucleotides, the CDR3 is TGTGTCAGCAGAGCATCAGGGTTTGGACCTTCTGGGGCCAACGTCCTGACTTTC. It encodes CVSRASGFGPSGANVLTF. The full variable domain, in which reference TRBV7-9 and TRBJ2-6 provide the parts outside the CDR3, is DTGVSQNPRHKITKRGQNVTFRCDPISEHNRLYWYRQTLGQGPEFLTYFQNEAQLEKSRLLSDRFSAERPKGSFSTLEIQRTEQGDSAMYLCVSRASGFGPSGANVLTFGAGSRLTVL.

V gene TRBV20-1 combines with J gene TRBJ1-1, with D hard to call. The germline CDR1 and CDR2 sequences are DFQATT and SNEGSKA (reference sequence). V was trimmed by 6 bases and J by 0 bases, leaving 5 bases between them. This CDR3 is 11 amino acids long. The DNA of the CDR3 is TGCAGTGCCGAGTTGAACACTGAAGCTTTCTTT. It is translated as CSAELNTEAFF.

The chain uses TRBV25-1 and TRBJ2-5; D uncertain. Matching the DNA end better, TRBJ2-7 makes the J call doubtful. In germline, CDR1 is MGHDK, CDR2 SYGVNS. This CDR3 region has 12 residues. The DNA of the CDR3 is TGTGCCAGCAGTGAGACAAGGTTCGAGCAGTACTTC. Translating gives CASSETRFEQYF.

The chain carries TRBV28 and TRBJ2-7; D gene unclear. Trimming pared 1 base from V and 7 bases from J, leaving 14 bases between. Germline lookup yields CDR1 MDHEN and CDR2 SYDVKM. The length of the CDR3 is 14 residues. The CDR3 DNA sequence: TGTGCCAGCAGTTTATTAGGCTCTCCTTCGGAGCAGTACTTC. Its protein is CASSLLGSPSEQYF.

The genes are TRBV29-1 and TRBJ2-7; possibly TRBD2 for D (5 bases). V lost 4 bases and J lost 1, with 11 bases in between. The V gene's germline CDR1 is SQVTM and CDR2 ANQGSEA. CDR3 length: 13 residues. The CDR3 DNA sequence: TGCAGCGTTGGGTTCGGGGAGTCCTACGAGCAGTACTTC. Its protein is CSVGFGESYEQYF.

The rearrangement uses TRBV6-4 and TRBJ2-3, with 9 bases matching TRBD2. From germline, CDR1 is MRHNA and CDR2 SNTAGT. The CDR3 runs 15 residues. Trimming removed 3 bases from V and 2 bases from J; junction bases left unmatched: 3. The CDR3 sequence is CASSESGGPTDTQYF. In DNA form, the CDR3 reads TGTGCCAGCAGTGAAAGCGGGGGGCCCACAGATACGCAGTATTTT.

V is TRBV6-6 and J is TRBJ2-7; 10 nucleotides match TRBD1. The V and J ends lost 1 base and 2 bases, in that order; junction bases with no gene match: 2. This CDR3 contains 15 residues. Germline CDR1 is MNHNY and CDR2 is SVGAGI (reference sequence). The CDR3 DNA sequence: TGTGCCAGCAGTTACTTCGGGACAGGGGCCTACGAGCAGTACTTC. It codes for CASSYFGTGAYEQYF.

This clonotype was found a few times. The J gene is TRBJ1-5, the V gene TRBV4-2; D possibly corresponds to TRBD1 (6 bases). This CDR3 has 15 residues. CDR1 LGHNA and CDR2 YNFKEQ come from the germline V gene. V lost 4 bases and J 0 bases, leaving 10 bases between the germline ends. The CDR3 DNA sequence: TGTGCCAGCAGCCCCCGACAGGTTAGCAATCAGCCCCAGCATTTT. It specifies CASSPRQVSNQPQHF.

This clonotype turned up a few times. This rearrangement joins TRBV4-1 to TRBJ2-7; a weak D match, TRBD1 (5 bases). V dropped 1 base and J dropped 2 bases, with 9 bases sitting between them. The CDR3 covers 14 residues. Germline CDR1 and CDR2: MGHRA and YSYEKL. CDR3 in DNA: TGCGCCAGCAGCCAAGGACAGCTGACCTACGAGCAGTACTTC. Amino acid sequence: CASSQGQLTYEQYF.

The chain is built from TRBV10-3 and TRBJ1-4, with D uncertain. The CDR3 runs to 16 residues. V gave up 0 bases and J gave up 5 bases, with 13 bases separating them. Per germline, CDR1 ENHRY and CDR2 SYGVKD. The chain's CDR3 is CAISESGLGGNEKLFF. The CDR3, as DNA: TGTGCCATCAGTGAGTCAGGGTTGGGTGGCAATGAAAAACTGTTTTTT.

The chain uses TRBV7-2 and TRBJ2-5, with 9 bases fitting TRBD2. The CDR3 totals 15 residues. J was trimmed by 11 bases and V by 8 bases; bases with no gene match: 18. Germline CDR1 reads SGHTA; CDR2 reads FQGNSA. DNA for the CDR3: TGTGCCAGCGCAGTCGGTCGAGTGATGCGGGGGGGTCAGTACTTC. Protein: CASAVGRVMRGGQYF.

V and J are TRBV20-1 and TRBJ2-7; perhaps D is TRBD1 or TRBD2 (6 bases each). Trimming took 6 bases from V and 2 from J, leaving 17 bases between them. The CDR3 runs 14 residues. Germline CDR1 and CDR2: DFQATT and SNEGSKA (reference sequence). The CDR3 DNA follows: TGCAGTGCCGAAGGGGGGACGGCCACCTACGAGCAGTACTTC. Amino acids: CSAEGGTATYEQYF.

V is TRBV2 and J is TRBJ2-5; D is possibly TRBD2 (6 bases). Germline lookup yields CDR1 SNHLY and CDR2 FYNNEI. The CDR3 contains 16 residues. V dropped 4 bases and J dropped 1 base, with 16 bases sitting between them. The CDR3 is CASSGEVGGVQETQYF. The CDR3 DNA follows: TGTGCCAGCAGTGGAGAAGTAGGCGGGGTCCAAGAGACCCAGTACTTC.